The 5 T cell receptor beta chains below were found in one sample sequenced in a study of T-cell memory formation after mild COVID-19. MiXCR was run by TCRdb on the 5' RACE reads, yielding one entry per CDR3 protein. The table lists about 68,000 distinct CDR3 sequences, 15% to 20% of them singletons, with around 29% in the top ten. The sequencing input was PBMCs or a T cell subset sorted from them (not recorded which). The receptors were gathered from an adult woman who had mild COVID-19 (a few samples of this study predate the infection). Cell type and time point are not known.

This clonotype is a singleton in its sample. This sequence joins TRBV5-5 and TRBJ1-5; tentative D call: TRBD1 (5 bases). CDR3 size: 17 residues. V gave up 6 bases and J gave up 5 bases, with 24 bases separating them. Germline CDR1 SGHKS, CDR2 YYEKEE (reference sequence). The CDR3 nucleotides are TGTGCCAGCACCCCTCGGGGGGTTACACCGGAGGATCAGCCCCAGCATTTT. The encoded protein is CASTPRGVTPEDQPQHF.

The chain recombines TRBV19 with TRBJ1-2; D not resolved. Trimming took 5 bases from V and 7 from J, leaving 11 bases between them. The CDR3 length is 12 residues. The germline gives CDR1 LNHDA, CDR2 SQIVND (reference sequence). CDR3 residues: CASSVGAGGYTF. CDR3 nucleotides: TGTGCCAGTAGTGTCGGAGCAGGTGGCTACACCTTC. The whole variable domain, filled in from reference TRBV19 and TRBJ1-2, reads DGGITQSPKYLFRKEGQNVTLSCEQNLNHDAMYWYRQDPGQGLRLIYYSQIVNDFQKGDIAEGYSVSREKKESFPLTVTSAQKNPTAFYLCASSVGAGGYTFGSGTRLTVV.

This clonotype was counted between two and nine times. CDR3 amino acids: CASSLTGPEAFF. Written as DNA, the CDR3 is TGTGCCAGCAGTTTAACCGGCCCTGAAGCTTTCTTT. The chain is built from TRBV12-3 or TRBV12-4 and TRBJ1-1; D remains unclear. The ends were cut back, 2 bases at V and 6 bases at J, with 7 bases in the middle. The CDR3 spans 12 residues.

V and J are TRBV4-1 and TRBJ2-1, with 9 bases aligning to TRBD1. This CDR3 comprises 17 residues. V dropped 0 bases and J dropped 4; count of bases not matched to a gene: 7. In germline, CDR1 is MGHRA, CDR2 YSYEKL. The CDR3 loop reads CASSQDPGQGTYNEQFF. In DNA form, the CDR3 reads TGCGCCAGCAGCCAAGACCCGGGACAGGGCACTTACAATGAGCAGTTCTTC.

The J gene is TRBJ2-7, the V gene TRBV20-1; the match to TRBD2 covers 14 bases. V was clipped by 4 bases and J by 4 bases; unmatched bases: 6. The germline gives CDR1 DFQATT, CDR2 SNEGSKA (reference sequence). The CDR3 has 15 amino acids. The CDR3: CSAKGLAGGKYEQYF. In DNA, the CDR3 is TGCAGTGCTAAAGGACTAGCGGGGGGCAAATACGAGCAGTACTTC.